This T cell receptor beta chain was profiled in a study of response to subunit inactivated influenza vaccine. TCRdb analysed the RT-PCR reads with MiXCR anew, one entry per CDR3 protein. Of over 650,000 distinct CDR3 sequences listed, less than 20% are singletons. CDR1 and CDR2 from the germline V gene are DFQATT and SNEGSKA (reference sequence). The V end lost 3 bases, the J end lost 5 bases, and 14 bases lay between the germline ends. CDR3 length: 14 amino acids. Overall study findings and caveats: Authors proposed each seasonal influenza vaccination draws in few new T cells.

About this clonotype: Its antigen is as yet unknown.

This chain connects TRBV20-1 to TRBJ2-1; TRBD2 might be the D (5 bases). The sample here was PBMCs from blood, taken approximately 5 days after vaccination. This TCR derives from a man in his forties or fifties who received an inactivated influenza vaccine. The DNA of the CDR3 is TGCAGTGCTAGGAGGCTAGCATATAACAATGAGCAGTTCTTC. Protein product: CSARRLAYNNEQFF.